Sequencing of this TCR beta chain was carried out in a study of blood T cell repertoires in COVID-19. Seattle patient enrollment occurred during active infection, with longitudinal follow-up thereafter. CDR3 length equals 17 residues. V lost 4 bases and J 3 bases, leaving 16 bases between the germline ends. CDR1 MGHRA and CDR2 YSYEKL come from the germline V gene. Study processing details: Reference gene primer amplification gave estimated nucleated cell counts. Data came from immunoSEQ multiplex PCR; TCRdb stores just in-frame clones and leaves some out. That table gives V, J and clone size, and the DNA gave D and trimming. The table shows roughly 570,000 clones, with 85% to 90% occurring only once.

Sample: peripheral blood. The chain carries TRBV4-1 and TRBJ1-6; D is perhaps TRBD1 (5 bases). The source of this sequence is a woman between 50 and 59 years old with COVID-19, enrolled during active disease. The CDR3 bases are TGCGCCAGCAGCCCCCAGGGCCTCGAGGACTATAATTCACCCCTCCACTTT. Its protein is CASSPQGLEDYNSPLHF.